Sequencing of this TCR beta chain was carried out in a study of regulatory T cells in long-lasting Graves disease. Time point of the sample: newly diagnosed GD, antithyroid drugs for less than 3 months. PBMCs provided the RNA from which the TCR library was made. Patients met American Thyroid Association criteria for Graves' disease. Patient provenance is recorded as an endocrinology department in Xi'an, China. This clonotype showed up many times. Its antigen remains unknown. Sequencing libraries for TCR beta were prepared with iRepertoire HTBI primers and Arm-PCR of CDR3 regions. Each CDR3 protein is one row after TCRdb ran MiXCR on the multiplex PCR reads. The sample yields about 380,000 distinct CDR3 sequences, around 16% seen once. Findings of the study overall: Persistent disease preferred TRBV28, TRBJ1-2 and TRBJ2-5; new disease, TRBV20-1 and TRBJ2-1. Clonotypes that were public and shared totalled 2,500 to 3,500 in persistent patients versus 850 to 1,000 in new patients.

Germline V gene data show CDR1 as MGHRA and CDR2 as YSYEKL. With 1 base clipped from V and 5 bases from J, the junction kept 7 bases outside the gene matches. CDR3 size: 16 residues. This receptor was taken from a female donor with Graves disease. The chain has TRBV4-1 and TRBJ2-5; 10 positions match TRBD2. The sample here was peripheral blood mononuclear cells (PBMCs), taken at new diagnosis, from a patient treated with antithyroid drugs. This chain's CDR3 is CASSQGAGGLKETQYF. The CDR3 DNA is TGCGCCAGCAGCCAAGGAGCGGGGGGGCTAAAGGAGACCCAGTACTTC.